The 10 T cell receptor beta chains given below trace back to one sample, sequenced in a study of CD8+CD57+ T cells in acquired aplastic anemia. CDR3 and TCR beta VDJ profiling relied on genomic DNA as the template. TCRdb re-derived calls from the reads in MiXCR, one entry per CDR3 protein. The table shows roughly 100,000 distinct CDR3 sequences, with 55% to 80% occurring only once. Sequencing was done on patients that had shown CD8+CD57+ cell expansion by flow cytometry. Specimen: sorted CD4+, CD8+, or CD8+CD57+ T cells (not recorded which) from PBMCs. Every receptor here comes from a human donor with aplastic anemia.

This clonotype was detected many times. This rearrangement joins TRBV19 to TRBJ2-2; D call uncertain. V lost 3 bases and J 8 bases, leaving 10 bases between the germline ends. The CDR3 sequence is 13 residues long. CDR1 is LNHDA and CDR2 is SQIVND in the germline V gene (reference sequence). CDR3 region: CASSISHLGELFF. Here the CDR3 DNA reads TGTGCCAGTAGTATTTCGCATTTAGGGGAGCTGTTTTTT.

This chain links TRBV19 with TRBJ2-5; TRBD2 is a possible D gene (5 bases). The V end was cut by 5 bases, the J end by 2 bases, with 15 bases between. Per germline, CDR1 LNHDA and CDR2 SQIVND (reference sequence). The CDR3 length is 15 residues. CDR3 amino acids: CASSGSKWEQETQYF. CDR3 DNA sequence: TGTGCCAGTAGTGGGAGTAAGTGGGAGCAAGAGACCCAGTACTTC.

The CDR3 sequence: CASSDPGHLSGEQFF. The CDR3 nucleotides are TGTGCCAGCAGTGATCCGGGACACCTTTCCGGTGAGCAGTTCTTC. This chain connects TRBV25-1 to TRBJ2-1; D possibly corresponds to TRBD1 (6 bases). The CDR3 extends over 15 amino acids. V was cut by 3 bases and J by 9 bases, with 18 bases left in between. Per the germline V gene, CDR1 is MGHDK and CDR2 is SYGVNS. Full variable domain (missing parts from reference TRBV25-1 and TRBJ2-1): EADIYQTPRYLVIGTGKKITLECSQTMGHDKMYWYQQDPGMELHLIHYSYGVNSTEKGDLSSESTVSRIRTEHFPLTLESARPSHTSQYLCASSDPGHLSGEQFFGPGTRLTVL.

In nucleotides, the CDR3 is TGCAGTGCCCGGAGAGGTAGCGCCTACAATGAGCAGTTCTTC. It encodes CSARRGSAYNEQFF. The chain combines TRBV20-1 with TRBJ2-1; D possibly corresponds to TRBD2 (5 bases). V lost 6 bases and J 2 bases, leaving 14 bases between the germline ends. The CDR3 extends over 14 amino acids. Per the germline V gene, CDR1 is DFQATT and CDR2 is SNEGSKA (reference sequence).

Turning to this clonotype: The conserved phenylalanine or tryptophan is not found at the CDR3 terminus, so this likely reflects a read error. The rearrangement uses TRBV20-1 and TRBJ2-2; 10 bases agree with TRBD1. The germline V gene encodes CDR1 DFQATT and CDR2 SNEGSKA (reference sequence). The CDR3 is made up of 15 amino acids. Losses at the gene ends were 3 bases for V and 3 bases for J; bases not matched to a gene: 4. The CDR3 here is CSARVGTGDTGELFS. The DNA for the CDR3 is TGCAGTGCTAGGGTGGGGACAGGGGACACCGGGGAGCTGTTTTCT.

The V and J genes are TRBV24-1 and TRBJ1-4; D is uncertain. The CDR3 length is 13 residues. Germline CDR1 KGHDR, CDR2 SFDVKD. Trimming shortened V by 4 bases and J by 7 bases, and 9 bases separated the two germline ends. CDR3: CATSEGGGEKLFF. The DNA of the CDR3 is TGTGCCACCAGTGAAGGCGGTGGTGAAAAACTGTTTTTT.

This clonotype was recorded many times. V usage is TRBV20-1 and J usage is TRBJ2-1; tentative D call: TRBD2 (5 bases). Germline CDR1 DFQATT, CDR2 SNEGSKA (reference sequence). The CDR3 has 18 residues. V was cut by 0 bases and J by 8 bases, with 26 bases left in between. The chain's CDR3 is CSARDVNSVDGIFHEQFF. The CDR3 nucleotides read TGCAGTGCTAGAGATGTCAATTCGGTGGACGGGATTTTCCATGAGCAGTTCTTC.

CDR3 in DNA: TGTGCCAGCAGCCCTTTAGGGGTAGGGGGCGAGCAGTACTTC. Translated, it gives CASSPLGVGGEQYF. The chain is built from TRBV13 and TRBJ2-7; possibly TRBD1 for D (6 bases). Germline CDR1 PRHDT, CDR2 FYEKMQ (reference sequence). V dropped 5 bases and J dropped 6 bases, with 17 bases sitting between them. This CDR3 comprises 14 residues.

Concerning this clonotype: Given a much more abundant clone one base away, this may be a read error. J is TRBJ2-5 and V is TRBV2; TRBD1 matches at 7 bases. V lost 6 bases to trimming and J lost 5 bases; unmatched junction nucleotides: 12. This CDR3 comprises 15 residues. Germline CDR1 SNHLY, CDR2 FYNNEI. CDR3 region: CASSRSTGIAETQYF. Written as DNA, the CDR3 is TGTGCCAGCAGCCGTTCGACAGGGATTGCGGAGACCCAGTACTTC.

The CDR3 DNA reads as TGCAGTGCTAGACTAGCGGGAGAGGGAGATACGCAGTATTTT. It encodes CSARLAGEGDTQYF. The V and J genes are TRBV20-1 and TRBJ2-3; TRBD2 matches at 10 bases. Per the germline V gene, CDR1 is DFQATT and CDR2 is SNEGSKA (reference sequence). The CDR3 has 14 residues. V lost 2 bases, J lost 5 bases, and 4 bases stayed unmatched.